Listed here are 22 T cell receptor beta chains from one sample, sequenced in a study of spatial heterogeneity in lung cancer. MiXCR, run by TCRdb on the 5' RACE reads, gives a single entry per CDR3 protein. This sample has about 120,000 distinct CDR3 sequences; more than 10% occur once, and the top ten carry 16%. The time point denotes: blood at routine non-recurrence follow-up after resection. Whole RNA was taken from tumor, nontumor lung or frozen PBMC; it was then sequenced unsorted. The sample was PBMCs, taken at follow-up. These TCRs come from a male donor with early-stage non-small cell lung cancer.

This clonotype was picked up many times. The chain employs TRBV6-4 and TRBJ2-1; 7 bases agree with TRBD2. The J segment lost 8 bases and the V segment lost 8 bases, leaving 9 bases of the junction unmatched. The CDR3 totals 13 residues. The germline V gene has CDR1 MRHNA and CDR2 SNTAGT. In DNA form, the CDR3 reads TGTGCCAGCGGACGGGGGGTCACGGATGAGCAGTTCTTC. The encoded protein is CASGRGVTDEQFF.

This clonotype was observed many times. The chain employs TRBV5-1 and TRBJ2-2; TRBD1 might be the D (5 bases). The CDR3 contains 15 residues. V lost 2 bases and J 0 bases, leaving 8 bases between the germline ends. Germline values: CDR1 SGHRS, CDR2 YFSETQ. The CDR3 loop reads CASSFQGANTGELFF. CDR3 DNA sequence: TGCGCCAGCAGCTTCCAGGGCGCGAACACCGGGGAGCTGTTTTTT.

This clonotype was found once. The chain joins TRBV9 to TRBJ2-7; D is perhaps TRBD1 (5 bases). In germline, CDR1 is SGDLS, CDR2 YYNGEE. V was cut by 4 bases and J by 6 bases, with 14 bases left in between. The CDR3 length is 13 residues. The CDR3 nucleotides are TGTGCCAGCAGCCCCCATGTAGGGGTCGAGCAGTACTTC. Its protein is CASSPHVGVEQYF.

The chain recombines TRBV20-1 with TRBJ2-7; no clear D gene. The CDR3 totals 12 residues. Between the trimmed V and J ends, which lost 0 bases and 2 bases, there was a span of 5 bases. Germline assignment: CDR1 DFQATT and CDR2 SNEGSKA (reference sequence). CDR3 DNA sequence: TGCAGTGCTAGAGACCAAACCTACGAGCAGTACTTC. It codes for CSARDQTYEQYF.

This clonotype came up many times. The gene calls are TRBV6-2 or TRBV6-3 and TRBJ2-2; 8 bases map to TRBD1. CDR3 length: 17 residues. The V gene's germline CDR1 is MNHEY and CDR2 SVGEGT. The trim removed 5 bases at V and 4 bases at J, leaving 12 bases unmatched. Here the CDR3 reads CASSPGQAHPGTGELFF. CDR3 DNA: TGTGCCAGCAGTCCGGGACAGGCCCACCCGGGCACCGGGGAGCTGTTTTTT.

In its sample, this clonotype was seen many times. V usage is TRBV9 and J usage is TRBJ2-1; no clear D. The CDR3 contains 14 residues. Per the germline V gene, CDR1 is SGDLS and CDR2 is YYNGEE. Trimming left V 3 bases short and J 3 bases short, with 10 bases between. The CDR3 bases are TGTGCCAGCAGCGCATACATAGGCTACAATGAGCAGTTCTTC. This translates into CASSAYIGYNEQFF.

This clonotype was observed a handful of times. CDR3 bases: TGCAGCGTTGAAGACCCCCCAGGGCCCCAGCATTTT. Translated: CSVEDPPGPQHF. V usage is TRBV29-1 and J usage is TRBJ1-5; D is uncertain. The CDR3 consists of 12 residues. Germline V gene data show CDR1 as SQVTM and CDR2 as ANQGSEA. The V gene lost 0 bases and the J gene lost 9 bases, with 9 bases spanning the gap.

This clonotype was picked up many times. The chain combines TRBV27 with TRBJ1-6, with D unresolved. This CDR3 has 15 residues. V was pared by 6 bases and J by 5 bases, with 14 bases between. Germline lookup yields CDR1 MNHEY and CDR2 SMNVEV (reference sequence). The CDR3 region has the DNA TGTGCCAGCAGACGCTATGGGCCCAATAATTCACCCCTCCACTTT. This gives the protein CASRRYGPNNSPLHF.

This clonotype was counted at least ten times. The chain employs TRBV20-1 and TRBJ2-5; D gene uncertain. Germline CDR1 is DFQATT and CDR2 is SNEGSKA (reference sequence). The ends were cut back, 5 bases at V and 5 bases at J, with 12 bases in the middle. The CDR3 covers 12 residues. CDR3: CSASGRFETQYF. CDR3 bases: TGCAGTGCTTCGGGCCGATTTGAGACCCAGTACTTC.

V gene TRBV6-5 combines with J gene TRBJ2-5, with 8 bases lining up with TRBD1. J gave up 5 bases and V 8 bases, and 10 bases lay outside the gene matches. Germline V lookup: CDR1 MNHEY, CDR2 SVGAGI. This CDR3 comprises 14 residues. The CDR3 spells CASGPRTGRETQYF. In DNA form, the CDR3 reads TGTGCCAGCGGACCAAGGACAGGGAGGGAGACCCAGTACTTC.

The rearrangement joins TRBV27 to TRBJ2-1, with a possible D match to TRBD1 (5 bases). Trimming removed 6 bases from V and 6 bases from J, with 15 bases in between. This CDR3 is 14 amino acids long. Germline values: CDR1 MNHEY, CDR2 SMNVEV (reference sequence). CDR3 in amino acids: CASRPLTAINEQFF. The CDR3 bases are TGTGCCAGCAGACCACTGACAGCGATCAATGAGCAGTTCTTC.

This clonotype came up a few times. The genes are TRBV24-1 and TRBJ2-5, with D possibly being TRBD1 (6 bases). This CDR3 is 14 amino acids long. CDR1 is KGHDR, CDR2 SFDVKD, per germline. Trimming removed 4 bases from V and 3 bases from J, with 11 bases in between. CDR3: CATSEGHREETQYF. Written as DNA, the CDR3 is TGTGCCACCAGTGAAGGGCACAGGGAAGAGACCCAGTACTTC.

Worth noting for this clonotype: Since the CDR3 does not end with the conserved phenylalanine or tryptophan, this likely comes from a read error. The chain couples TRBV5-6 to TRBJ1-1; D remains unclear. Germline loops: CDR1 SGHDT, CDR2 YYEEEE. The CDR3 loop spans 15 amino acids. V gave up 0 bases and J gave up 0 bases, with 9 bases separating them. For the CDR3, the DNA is TGTGCCAGCAGCTTGGACAGCCAAATGAACACTGAAGCTTTCTTA. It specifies CASSLDSQMNTEAFL.

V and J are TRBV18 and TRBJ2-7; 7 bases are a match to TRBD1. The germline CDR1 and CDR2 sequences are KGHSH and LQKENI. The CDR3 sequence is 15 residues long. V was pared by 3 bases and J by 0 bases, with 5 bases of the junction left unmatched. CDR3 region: CASSPLGDSSYEQYF. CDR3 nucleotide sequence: TGTGCCAGCTCACCCTTGGGGGACAGCTCCTACGAGCAGTACTTC.

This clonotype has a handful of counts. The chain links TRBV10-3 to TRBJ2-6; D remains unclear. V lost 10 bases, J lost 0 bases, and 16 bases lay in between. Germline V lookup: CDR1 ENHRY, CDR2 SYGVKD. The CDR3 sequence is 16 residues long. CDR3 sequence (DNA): TGTGCCACCCATACCGGGTTGAACTCTGGGGCCAACGTCCTGACTTTC. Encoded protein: CATHTGLNSGANVLTF.

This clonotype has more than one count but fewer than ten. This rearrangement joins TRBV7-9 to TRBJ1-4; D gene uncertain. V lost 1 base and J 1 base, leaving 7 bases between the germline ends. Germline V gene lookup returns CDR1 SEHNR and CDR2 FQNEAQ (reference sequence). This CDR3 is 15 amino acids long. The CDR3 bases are TGTGCCAGCAGCTTAGACATTCTAACTAATGAAAAACTGTTTTTT. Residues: CASSLDILTNEKLFF.

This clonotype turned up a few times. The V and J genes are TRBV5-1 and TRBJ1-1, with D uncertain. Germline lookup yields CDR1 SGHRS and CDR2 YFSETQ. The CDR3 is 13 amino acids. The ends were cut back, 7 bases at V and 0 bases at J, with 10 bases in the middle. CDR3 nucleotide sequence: TGCGCCAGCCGCCGTGGTATGAACACTGAAGCTTTCTTT. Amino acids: CASRRGMNTEAFF.

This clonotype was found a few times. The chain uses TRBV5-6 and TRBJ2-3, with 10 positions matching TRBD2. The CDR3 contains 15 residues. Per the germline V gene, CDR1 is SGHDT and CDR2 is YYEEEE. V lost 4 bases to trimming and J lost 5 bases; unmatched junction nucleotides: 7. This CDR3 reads CASSQSGGAKDTQYF. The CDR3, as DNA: TGTGCCAGCAGCCAAAGCGGGGGGGCAAAAGATACGCAGTATTTT.

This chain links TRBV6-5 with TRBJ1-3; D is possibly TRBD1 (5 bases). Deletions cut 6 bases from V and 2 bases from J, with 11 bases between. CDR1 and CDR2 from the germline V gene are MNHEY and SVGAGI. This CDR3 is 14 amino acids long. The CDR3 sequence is CASSSGSPGNTIYF. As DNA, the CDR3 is TGTGCCAGCAGCTCAGGGTCTCCTGGAAACACCATATATTTT.

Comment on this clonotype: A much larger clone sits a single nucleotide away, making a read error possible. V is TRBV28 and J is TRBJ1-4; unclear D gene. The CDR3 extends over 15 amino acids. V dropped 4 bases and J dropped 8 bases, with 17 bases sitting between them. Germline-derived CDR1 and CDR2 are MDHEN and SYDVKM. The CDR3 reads CASSSSVAFGEKLFF. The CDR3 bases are TGTGCCAGCAGTTCATCCGTGGCCTTCGGGGAAAAACTGTTTTTT. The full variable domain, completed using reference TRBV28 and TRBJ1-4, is DVKVTQSSRYLVKRTGEKVFLECVQDMDHENMFWYRQDPGLGLRLIYFSYDVKMKEKGDIPEGYSVSREKKERFSLILESASTNQTSMYLCASSSSVAFGEKLFFGSGTQLSVL.

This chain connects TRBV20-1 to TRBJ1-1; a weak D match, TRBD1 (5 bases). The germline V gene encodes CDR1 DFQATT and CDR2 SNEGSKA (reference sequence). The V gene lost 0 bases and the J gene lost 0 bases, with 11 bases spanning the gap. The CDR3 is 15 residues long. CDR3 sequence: CSARDFQGLNTEAFF. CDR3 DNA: TGCAGTGCTAGAGATTTTCAGGGTTTGAACACTGAAGCTTTCTTT.

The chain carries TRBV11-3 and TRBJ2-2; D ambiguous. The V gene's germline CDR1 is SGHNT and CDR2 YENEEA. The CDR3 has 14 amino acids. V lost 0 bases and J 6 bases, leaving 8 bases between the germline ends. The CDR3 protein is CASSLDPDPGELFF. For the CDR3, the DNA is TGTGCCAGCAGCTTAGATCCAGATCCCGGGGAGCTGTTTTTT.